This T cell receptor (beta chain) appears in the sequencing data of a study of breast tumors, draining lymph nodes, adjacent tissues. The sample holds many counts of this clonotype. As yet, its antigen is unknown. Germline V gene data show CDR1 as MGHRA and CDR2 as YSYEKL. CDR3 length: 16 residues. V lost 1 base, J lost 4 bases, and 11 bases lay in between. Axillary draining lymph nodes of breast cancer patients supplied the node samples. TCRdb independently ran MiXCR on the multiplex PCR reads; one entry per CDR3 protein. The repertoire holds 70,000 to 85,000 distinct CDR3 sequences, with roughly 20% as singletons. Overall study results and limits: Tumor repertoires ranked between lymph nodes and nontumor tissue in diversity, with V and J gene preferences.

Material: axillary lymph node tissue. This chain uses TRBV4-1 with TRBJ2-6; no clear D gene. The receptor was isolated from a female donor with breast cancer. Some clones in this sample may be carry-over from other donors' samples. The CDR3 DNA follows: TGCGCCAGCAGCCAAGGGAACCAGCGAGGGGCCAACGTCCTGACTTTC. Its translation: CASSQGNQRGANVLTF.